A selection of T cell receptor beta chains follows, all from one sample in a study of T cell responses to AZD1222 COVID-19 vaccine. The repertoire was sequenced with immunoSEQ multiplex PCR; TCRdb's copy has only in-frame clones and lacks some. Among 130,000 or so clones listed, over 75% were seen once. The specimen comprised peripheral blood, sampled on day 0 of AZD1222 vaccination. The receptors here all came from an adult in good health. CDR3s include the opening cysteine and the closing phenylalanine or tryptophan.

>TRBV2|TRBJ1-1
CASSEDRAFEAFF
>TRBV7-9|TRBJ1-3
CASSPRGIAGNTIYF
>TRBV19|TRBJ2-7
CASSVGVGEQYF
>TRBV28|TRBJ1-5
CASSLTRNSPQHF
>TRBV3-1/TRBV3-2|TRBJ1-3
CASSQATTATLGAGNTIYF
>TRBV7-3|TRBJ2-5
CASSPQAGSQETQYF
>TRBV12-3/TRBV12-4|TRBJ2-5
CASRGETQYF
>TRBV18|TRBJ1-4
CASSPIGQGTEKLFF
>TRBV19|TRBJ1-1
CASTYTGRNTEAFF
>TRBV12-3/TRBV12-4|TRBJ1-5
CASSSPPGQPQHF
>TRBV4-1|TRBJ2-7
CASSQGLAGTAYEQYF
>TRBV7-2|TRBJ2-5
CASSLGLAPETQYF
>TRBV6-5|TRBJ1-2
CASSYLGSEDYTF
>TRBV6-5|TRBJ1-1
CASSYLETGRREAFF
>TRBV5-4|TRBJ2-2
CASSLITSGNTGELFF
>TRBV7-2|TRBJ2-7
CASSSNEIYEQYF
>TRBV7-2|TRBJ2-7
CASSLSKAGDYEQYF
>TRBV14|TRBJ2-3
CASSLDFTTQYF
>TRBV12-3/TRBV12-4|TRBJ1-1
CASRTGGRTEAFF
>TRBV7-3|TRBJ1-1
CASSLHQGSTEAFF
>TRBV7-8|TRBJ2-1
CASSSPVSSYNEQFF
>TRBV6-1|TRBJ2-7
CASSDRTFSSYEQYF
>TRBV24-1|TRBJ2-7
CATSDSFSRLYEQYF
>TRBV19|TRBJ1-2
CATRDSSSDYGYTF
>TRBV3-1/TRBV3-2|TRBJ1-2
CASSQAGRSHTF
>TRBV7-9|TRBJ2-7
CASSAGTAASYEQYF
>TRBV4-1|TRBJ2-2
CASSQEGSGELFF
>TRBV10-1|TRBJ1-3
CASSEKGGNSGNTIYF
>TRBV3-1/TRBV3-2|TRBJ2-4
CASSQDNAVFLAKNIQYF
>TRBV3-1/TRBV3-2|TRBJ1-3
CASSQDSLSSGNTIYF